The source of this T cell receptor (beta chain) is a study of T cells after yellow fever vaccination. Findings of the study overall: Though weaker, the secondary response peaked faster, on day 5 versus 15.

The ends lost 1 base at V and 9 bases at J; junction bases unmatched: 4. The germline gives CDR1 LGHDT, CDR2 YNNKEL (reference sequence). This CDR3 comprises 15 residues. Via MiXCR, TCRdb re-called the 5' RACE reads, giving one row per CDR3 protein. Of fewer than 450,000 distinct CDR3 sequences detected, under 14% appear once; the ten largest clones hold roughly 18%. A remark on this clonotype: Antigen specificity is unknown.

Sequenced here: PBMCs, sampled on the day of the first yellow fever vaccination. This clonotype originated in a man younger than 30 who received the YFV17D yellow fever vaccine. The chain combines TRBV3-1 with TRBJ1-6; 9 bases align to TRBD1. Here the CDR3 DNA reads TGTGCCAGCAGCCAAGTTTACAGGGGGCGTTCACCCCTCCACTTT. This sequence encodes CASSQVYRGRSPLHF.